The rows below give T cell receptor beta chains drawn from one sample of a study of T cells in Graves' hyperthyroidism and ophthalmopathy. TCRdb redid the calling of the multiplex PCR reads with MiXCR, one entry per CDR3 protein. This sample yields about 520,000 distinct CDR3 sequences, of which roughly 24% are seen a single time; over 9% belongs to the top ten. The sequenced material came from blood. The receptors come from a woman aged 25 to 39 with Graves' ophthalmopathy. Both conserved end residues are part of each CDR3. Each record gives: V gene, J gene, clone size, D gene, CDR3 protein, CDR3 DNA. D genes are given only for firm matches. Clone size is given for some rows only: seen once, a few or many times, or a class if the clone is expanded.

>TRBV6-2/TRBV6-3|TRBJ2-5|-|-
CASSVPQAPQYF
TGTGCCAGCAGTGTCCCCCAGGCGCCCCAGTACTTC
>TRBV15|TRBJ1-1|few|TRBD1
CATSRDDRGYEAFF
TGTGCCACCAGCAGAGACGACAGGGGATATGAAGCTTTCTTT
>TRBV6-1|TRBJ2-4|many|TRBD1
CASSPGTAKNIQYF
TGTGCCAGCAGCCCCGGGACAGCAAAAAACATTCAGTACTTC
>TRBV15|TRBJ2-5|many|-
CATSDREPLQETQYF
TGTGCCACCAGTGACCGGGAACCCCTCCAAGAGACCCAGTACTTC
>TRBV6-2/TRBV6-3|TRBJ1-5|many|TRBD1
CASSYEGQGHQPQHF
TGTGCCAGCAGTTACGAGGGACAGGGGCATCAGCCCCAGCATTTT
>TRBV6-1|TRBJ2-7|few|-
CASMGTSTYEQYF
TGTGCCAGCATGGGGACAAGTACCTACGAGCAGTACTTC
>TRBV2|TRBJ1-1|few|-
CASNLLGSLNTEAFF
TGTGCCAGCAACCTCTTAGGATCCTTGAACACTGAAGCTTTCTTT
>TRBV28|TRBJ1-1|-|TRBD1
CASSFSDRGGTFF
TGTGCCAGCAGTTTTTCGGACAGGGGAGGTACTTTCTTT
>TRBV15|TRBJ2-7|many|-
CATSRDLGDIEQYF
TGTGCCACCAGCAGAGATCTAGGGGATATCGAGCAGTACTTC
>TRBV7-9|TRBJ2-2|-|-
CASSLAPRGTGELFF
TGTGCCAGCAGCTTAGCCCCCAGAGGAACCGGGGAGCTGTTTTTT
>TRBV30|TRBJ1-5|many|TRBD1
CAWGFSGGPNQPQHF
TGTGCCTGGGGATTTTCAGGGGGCCCCAATCAGCCCCAGCATTTT
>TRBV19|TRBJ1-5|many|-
CASSMGSRQPQHF
TGTGCCAGTAGTATGGGCAGCCGGCAGCCCCAGCATTTT
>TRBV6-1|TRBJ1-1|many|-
CASRRHNTEAFF
TGTGCCAGCAGGCGACACAACACTGAAGCTTTCTTT
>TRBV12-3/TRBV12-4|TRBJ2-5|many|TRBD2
CASSLAPLAGYQETQYF
TGTGCCAGCAGTTTAGCCCCTCTAGCGGGATACCAAGAGACCCAGTACTTC
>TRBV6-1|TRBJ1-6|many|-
CASSESGQGVSPLHF
TGTGCCAGCAGCGAAAGCGGGCAGGGCGTTTCACCCCTCCACTTT
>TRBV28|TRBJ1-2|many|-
CASSTDTYGYTF
TGTGCCAGCAGTACTGACACCTATGGCTACACCTTC
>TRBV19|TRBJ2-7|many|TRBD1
CASSGRDSPYEQYF
TGTGCCAGTAGTGGCCGGGACAGCCCCTACGAGCAGTACTTC
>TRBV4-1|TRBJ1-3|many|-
CASSQESLSSGNTIYF
TGCGCCAGCAGCCAAGAGTCGCTAAGCTCTGGAAACACCATATATTTT
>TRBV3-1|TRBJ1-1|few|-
CASSQVRAHTEAFF
TGTGCCAGCAGCCAAGTGAGGGCCCATACTGAAGCTTTCTTT
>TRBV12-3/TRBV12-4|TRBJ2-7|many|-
CASSYGRTTYEQYF
TGTGCCAGCAGTTACGGACGGACTACCTACGAGCAGTACTTC
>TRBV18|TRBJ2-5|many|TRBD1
CASSPLVSDRVVQETQYF
TGTGCCAGCTCACCACTCGTATCCGACAGGGTAGTCCAAGAGACCCAGTACTTC
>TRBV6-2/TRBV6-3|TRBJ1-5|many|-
CASSARVNQPQHF
TGTGCCAGCAGTGCTAGGGTGAATCAGCCCCAGCATTTT
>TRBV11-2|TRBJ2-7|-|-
CASSLSSGDGTVGVKQYF
TGTGCCAGCAGCTTATCCTCAGGAGACGGGACGGTCGGAGTTAAGCAGTACTTC
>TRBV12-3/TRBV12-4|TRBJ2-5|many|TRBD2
CASSPTSGGLQETQYF
TGTGCCAGCAGCCCGACTAGCGGGGGCCTCCAAGAGACCCAGTACTTC
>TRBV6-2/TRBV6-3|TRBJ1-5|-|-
CASRPNLQNQPQHF
TGTGCCAGCAGGCCGAACCTTCAAAATCAGCCCCAGCATTTT
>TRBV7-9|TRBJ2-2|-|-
CAISSVGANTGELFF
TGTGCCATCAGCTCCGTGGGGGCGAACACCGGGGAGCTGTTTTTT
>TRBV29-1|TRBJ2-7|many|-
CSVVSAQDEQYF
TGCAGCGTTGTATCAGCGCAGGACGAGCAGTACTTC
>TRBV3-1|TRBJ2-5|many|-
CASSQSGGQETQYF
TGTGCCAGCAGCCAATCCGGGGGACAAGAGACCCAGTACTTC
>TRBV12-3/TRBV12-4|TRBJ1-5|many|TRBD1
CASSEQGAVHQHF
TGTGCCAGCAGCGAACAGGGGGCTGTCCACCAGCATTTT
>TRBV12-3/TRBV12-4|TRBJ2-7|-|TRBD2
CASSLSGGYTYEQYF
TGTGCCAGCAGCCTTAGCGGGGGGTATACCTACGAGCAGTACTTC
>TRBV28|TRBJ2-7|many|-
CASSLIGAGDEQYF
TGTGCCAGCAGTTTAATTGGTGCTGGGGACGAGCAGTACTTC
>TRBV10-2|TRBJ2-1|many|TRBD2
CASSGLAGDEQFF
TGCGCCAGCAGTGGGCTAGCGGGGGATGAGCAGTTCTTC
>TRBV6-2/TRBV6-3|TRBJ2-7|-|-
CASSYVAGPSYEQYF
TGTGCCAGCAGTTACGTGGCTGGGCCTTCCTACGAGCAGTACTTC
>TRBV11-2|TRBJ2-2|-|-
CASSRLARTGELFF
TGTGCCAGCAGCCGCCTAGCGAGGACCGGGGAGCTGTTTTTT
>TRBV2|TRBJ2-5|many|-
CASSLTWETQYF
TGTGCCAGCAGTCTAACCTGGGAGACCCAGTACTTC
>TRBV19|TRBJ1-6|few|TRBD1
CASSILGTGGGGWSSPLHF
TGTGCCAGTAGTATTTTAGGGACAGGGGGCGGCGGCTGGAGTTCACCCCTCCACTTT
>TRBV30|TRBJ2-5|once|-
CAWTLGAPGETQYF
TGTGCCTGGACCCTCGGGGCTCCGGGTGAGACCCAGTACTTC
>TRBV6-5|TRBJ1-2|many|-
CASSYSGGDGYGYTF
TGTGCCAGCAGTTACTCAGGAGGGGACGGGTATGGCTACACCTTC
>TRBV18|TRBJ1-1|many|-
CASSPWDTHTEAFF
TGTGCCAGCTCACCATGGGACACCCACACTGAAGCTTTCTTT
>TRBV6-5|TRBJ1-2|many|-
CASSYSLLQGPYGYTF
TGTGCCAGCAGTTACTCCCTCCTACAGGGTCCCTATGGCTACACCTTC
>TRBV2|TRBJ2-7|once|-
CASSSRRRVFSYEQYF
TGTGCCAGCAGTTCTCGTAGGCGGGTATTCTCCTACGAGCAGTACTTC
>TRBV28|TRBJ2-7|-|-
CASGLGHPKQYF
TGTGCCAGCGGCCTTGGGCATCCGAAGCAGTACTTC
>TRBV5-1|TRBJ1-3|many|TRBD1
CASSPWDRPGAIYF
TGCGCCAGCAGCCCTTGGGACAGGCCAGGTGCCATATATTTT
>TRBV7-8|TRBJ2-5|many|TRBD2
CASSLDSLAGGSHYF
TGTGCCAGCAGCTTAGATTCGCTAGCGGGGGGATCCCACTACTTC
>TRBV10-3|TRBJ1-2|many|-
CAIMEELYGYTF
TGTGCCATCATGGAAGAACTTTATGGCTACACCTTC